This note documents a single TCR beta chain sequence. Source study methods: Amplification of reference gene primers was used by the study to estimate nucleated cell counts. TCRdb's table, derived via immunoSEQ multiplex PCR, lists solely in-frame clones and lacks some. V, J and clone size were drawn from that table, and D and trimming were deduced from the DNA. The sample lists 90,000 to 110,000 clones, around 83% occurring once. From germline, CDR1 is ENHRY and CDR2 SYGVKD. Trimming removed 6 bases from V and 0 bases from J; junction bases left unmatched: 2. The CDR3 consists of 15 residues. This entry belongs to a study of blood T cell repertoires in COVID-19. Study summary: Donors in the United States, Italy and Spain gave samples during acute or convalescent COVID-19. T cells, B-cell-depleted T cells, or PBMCs provided the cDNA or gDNA that served as material.

The rearrangement uses TRBV10-3 and TRBJ2-1, with TRBD2 matching 10 bases. The receptor was isolated from a woman older than 75 with acute or convalescent COVID-19. The sample consisted of peripheral blood. CDR3 protein: CAISRLAGSYNEQFF. The CDR3 bases are TGTGCCATCAGCCGACTAGCGGGCTCCTACAATGAGCAGTTCTTC.